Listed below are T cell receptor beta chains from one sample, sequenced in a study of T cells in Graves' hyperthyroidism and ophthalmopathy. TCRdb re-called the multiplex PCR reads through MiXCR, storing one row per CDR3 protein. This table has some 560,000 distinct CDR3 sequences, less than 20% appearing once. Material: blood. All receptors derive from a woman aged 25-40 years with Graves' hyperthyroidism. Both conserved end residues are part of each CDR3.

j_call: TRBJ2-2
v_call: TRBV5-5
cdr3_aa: CASSLVSMGGELFF

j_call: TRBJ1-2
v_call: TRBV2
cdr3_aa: CASSEEGRAFYGYTF

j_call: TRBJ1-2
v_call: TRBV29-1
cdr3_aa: CSVVEENYGYTF

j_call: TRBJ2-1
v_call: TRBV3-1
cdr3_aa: CASSPRGSGRWGDEQFF

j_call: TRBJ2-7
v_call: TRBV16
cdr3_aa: CASSQFSNNYEQYF

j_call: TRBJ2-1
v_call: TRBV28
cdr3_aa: CASSLPDRVRNEQFF

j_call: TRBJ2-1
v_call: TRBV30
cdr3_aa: CAWSVGGIDEQFF

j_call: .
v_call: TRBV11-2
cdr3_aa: CASSTGQFSTDTQHF

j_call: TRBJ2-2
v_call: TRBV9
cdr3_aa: CASSVAGGQGIDPGELFF

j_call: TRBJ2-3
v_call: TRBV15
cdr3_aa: CATSRGSGSPDTQYF

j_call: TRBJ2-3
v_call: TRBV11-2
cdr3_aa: CASSPKVLAGVPDTQYF

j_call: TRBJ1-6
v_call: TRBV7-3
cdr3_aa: CASSLIPDDNSPLHF

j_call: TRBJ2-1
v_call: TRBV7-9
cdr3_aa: CASSLAPQGAGEQFF

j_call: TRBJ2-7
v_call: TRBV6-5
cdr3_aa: CASSYSQGSNEQYF

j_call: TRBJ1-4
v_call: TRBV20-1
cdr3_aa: CSAREEQGEEKLFF